In its sample, the clone carrying this TCR beta chain was seen a few times. Repertoires were generated with immunoSEQ multiplex PCR, while TCRdb's copy carries only in-frame clones and drops some. The sample contains about 200,000 clones, 86% of which appear only once. The data derive from a study of blood T cell repertoires in COVID-19. Study summary: T cells, B-cell-depleted T cells, or PBMCs supplied cDNA or gDNA.

Germline CDR1 LNHDA, CDR2 SQIVND (reference sequence). V lost 5 bases to trimming and J lost 7 bases; unmatched junction nucleotides: 8. The CDR3 extends over 15 amino acids. This receptor was identified in a woman between 50 and 59 years old with COVID-19, enrolled during active disease. Sequencing was done on a sample of peripheral blood. The chain carries TRBV19 and TRBJ1-5, with 10 bases matching TRBD1. CDR3 sequence: CASSPGQGVGQPQHF. The CDR3 DNA follows: TGTGCCAGTAGTCCTGGACAGGGGGTGGGACAGCCCCAGCATTTT.